What follows is one T cell receptor beta chain and its context. Its cognate antigen is unknown. With 5 bases removed from V and 3 bases from J, the gap between germline ends came to 13 bases. The CDR3 loop spans 15 amino acids. TCRdb re-analysed the reads in MiXCR, keeping a single row per CDR3 protein. The sample carries some 200,000 distinct CDR3 sequences, approximately 40% recorded once. The record originates from a study of T cell repertoires in cytomegalovirus infection. Sample: CD8+ T cells from cultured PBMCs, taken from culture after CMV antigen stimulation. This chain joins TRBV12-3 or TRBV12-4 and TRBJ1-4; D is unresolved. The TCR sequence derives from a human donor in good health (CMV status not recorded). Some clones in this sample may be carry-over from other donors' samples. This chain's CDR3 is CASSHRRASNEKLFF. CDR3 nucleotide sequence: TGTGCCAGCAGTCACCGACGGGCATCTAATGAAAAACTGTTTTTT.